Sequencing of this T cell receptor beta chain was carried out in a study of cytomegalovirus exposure and HLA in healthy donors. Overall study: Approximately 85 million unique TCRs from HLA-typed donors were held in an early release of data. Study-wide points: The classifier reportedly diagnosed cytomegalovirus status with high specificity and sensitivity. Fewer N-insertions than the roughly 650-donor mean were reportedly shown by an Asian-associated ancestry cluster in a later analysis.

The CDR3 has 13 amino acids. The V gene's germline CDR1 is SGHRS and CDR2 YFSETQ. V shed 7 bases, J shed 6 bases, and the junction held 7 bases outside the gene matches. With 60 Vbeta and 13 Jbeta primers, the PCR was carried out. Generated by immunoSEQ multiplex PCR, the TCRdb table keeps only in-frame clones and is missing some. The sample has roughly 180,000 clones; under 90% are singletons. Concerning this clone: Its antigen is unknown.

This rearrangement joins TRBV5-1 to TRBJ2-7; 10 nucleotides match TRBD1. Specimen: PBMCs. The TCR originated in a male donor in good health and CMV-seronegative. Here the CDR3 DNA reads TGCGCCAGCGGGACAGGGGTCTTCTCCGAGCAGTACTTC. Translation gives CASGTGVFSEQYF.